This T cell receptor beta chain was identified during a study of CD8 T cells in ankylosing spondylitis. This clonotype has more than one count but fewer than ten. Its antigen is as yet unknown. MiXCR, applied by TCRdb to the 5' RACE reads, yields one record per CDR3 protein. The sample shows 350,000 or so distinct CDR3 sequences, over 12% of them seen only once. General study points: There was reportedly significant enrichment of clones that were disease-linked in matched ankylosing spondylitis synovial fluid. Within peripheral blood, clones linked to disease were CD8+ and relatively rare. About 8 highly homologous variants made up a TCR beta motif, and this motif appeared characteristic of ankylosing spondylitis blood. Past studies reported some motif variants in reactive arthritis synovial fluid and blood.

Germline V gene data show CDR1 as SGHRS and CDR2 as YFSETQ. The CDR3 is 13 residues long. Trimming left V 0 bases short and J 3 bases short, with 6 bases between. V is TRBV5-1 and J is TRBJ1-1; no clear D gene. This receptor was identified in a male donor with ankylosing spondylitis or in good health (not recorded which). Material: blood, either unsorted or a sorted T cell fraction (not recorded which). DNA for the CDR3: TGCGCCAGCAGCTTGGAGGAGGACACTGAAGCTTTCTTT. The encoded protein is CASSLEEDTEAFF.